Listed below are T cell receptor beta chains from one sample, sequenced in a study of shared clonotypes between healthy human individuals. TCRdb's table, derived via immunoSEQ multiplex PCR, lists solely in-frame clones and lacks some. Of roughly 490,000 clones in the sample, about three quarters were seen once. The sample taken for sequencing was PBMCs. The origin of the receptors is a woman aged 40 to 50 in good health. Some clones in this sample may be carry-over from other donors' samples. Each CDR3 is given with its conserved first and last residue. Each record gives: V gene, CDR3 length, D gene, clone size, J gene, CDR3 protein, CDR3 DNA. A D gene is named only where the DNA matches it firmly. Some rows mark clone size as missing; the rest say once, few, many or name a class of expanded clone.

v_gene: TRBV7-2
len: 14
d_gene: -
abundance: -
j_gene: TRBJ2-7
CDR3aa: CASSLAYRVYEQYF
CDR3nt: TGTGCCAGCAGCTTAGCGTATAGAGTCTACGAGCAGTACTTC

v_gene: TRBV10-3
len: 16
d_gene: -
abundance: once
j_gene: TRBJ2-1
CDR3aa: CAISESWAETRNEQFF
CDR3nt: TGTGCCATCAGTGAGTCTTGGGCAGAGACGCGGAATGAGCAGTTCTTC

v_gene: TRBV15
len: 14
d_gene: -
abundance: -
j_gene: TRBJ1-5
CDR3aa: CATSIHREAQPQHF
CDR3nt: TGTGCCACCAGCATCCACAGGGAAGCTCAGCCCCAGCATTTT

v_gene: TRBV5-4
len: 13
d_gene: -
abundance: -
j_gene: TRBJ2-7
CDR3aa: CASSLVGSYEQYF
CDR3nt: TGTGCCAGCAGCTTGGTCGGATCCTACGAGCAGTACTTC

v_gene: TRBV28
len: 15
d_gene: -
abundance: once
j_gene: TRBJ2-1
CDR3aa: CASSLYFGGNYEQFF
CDR3nt: TGTGCCAGCAGTTTATATTTCGGAGGTAACTATGAGCAGTTCTTC

v_gene: TRBV11-2
len: 16
d_gene: TRBD2
abundance: -
j_gene: TRBJ2-3
CDR3aa: CASSSGLAGGYGTQYF
CDR3nt: TGTGCCAGCAGCTCGGGACTAGCGGGAGGCTACGGTACGCAGTATTTT

v_gene: TRBV10-3
len: 16
d_gene: TRBD1
abundance: -
j_gene: TRBJ2-7
CDR3aa: CAVSESDRGSSYEQYF
CDR3nt: TGTGCCGTCAGTGAGTCTGACAGGGGTAGCTCCTACGAGCAGTACTTC

v_gene: TRBV4-2
len: 15
d_gene: -
abundance: -
j_gene: TRBJ1-4
CDR3aa: CASSQGGAADEKLFF
CDR3nt: TGTGCCAGCAGCCAAGGGGGGGCGGCCGATGAAAAACTGTTTTTT

v_gene: TRBV7-9
len: 14
d_gene: -
abundance: -
j_gene: TRBJ2-1
CDR3aa: CASTLNGVYNEQFF
CDR3nt: TGTGCCAGCACCCTTAACGGGGTTTACAATGAGCAGTTCTTC

v_gene: TRBV14
len: 17
d_gene: -
abundance: -
j_gene: TRBJ1-4
CDR3aa: CASSPERGKGTNEKLFF
CDR3nt: TGTGCCAGCAGCCCCGAGCGGGGGAAAGGGACTAATGAAAAACTGTTTTTT

v_gene: TRBV6-5
len: 11
d_gene: -
abundance: -
j_gene: TRBJ2-1
CDR3aa: CASSYGIEQFF
CDR3nt: TGTGCCAGCAGTTACGGGATTGAGCAGTTCTTC

v_gene: TRBV9
len: 16
d_gene: -
abundance: -
j_gene: TRBJ1-1
CDR3aa: CASSPRGWTANTEAFF
CDR3nt: TGTGCCAGCAGCCCCAGAGGCTGGACGGCGAACACTGAAGCTTTCTTT

v_gene: TRBV6-5
len: 11
d_gene: -
abundance: -
j_gene: TRBJ2-3
CDR3aa: CASSYKRTQYF
CDR3nt: TGTGCCAGCAGTTACAAAAGGACGCAGTATTTT

v_gene: TRBV27
len: 14
d_gene: -
abundance: -
j_gene: TRBJ2-3
CDR3aa: CASSRGPPRDTQYF
CDR3nt: TGTGCCAGCAGTCGCGGGCCGCCGAGAGATACGCAGTATTTT

v_gene: TRBV28
len: 15
d_gene: TRBD2
abundance: once
j_gene: TRBJ2-5
CDR3aa: CASSQVGGRVETQYF
CDR3nt: TGTGCCAGCAGTCAGGTGGGGGGGAGGGTTGAGACCCAGTACTTC

v_gene: TRBV15
len: 14
d_gene: -
abundance: -
j_gene: TRBJ2-6
CDR3aa: CATSRVAGANVLTF
CDR3nt: TGTGCCACCAGCAGAGTAGCTGGGGCCAACGTCCTGACTTTC

v_gene: TRBV28
len: 14
d_gene: -
abundance: -
j_gene: TRBJ2-3
CDR3aa: CASSFSGGTDTQYF
CDR3nt: TGTGCCAGCAGTTTCAGCGGTGGCACAGATACGCAGTATTTT

v_gene: TRBV5-1
len: 15
d_gene: -
abundance: -
j_gene: TRBJ2-2
CDR3aa: CASSQGGAGTGELFF
CDR3nt: TGCGCCAGCAGCCAAGGGGGGGCCGGGACCGGGGAGCTGTTTTTT